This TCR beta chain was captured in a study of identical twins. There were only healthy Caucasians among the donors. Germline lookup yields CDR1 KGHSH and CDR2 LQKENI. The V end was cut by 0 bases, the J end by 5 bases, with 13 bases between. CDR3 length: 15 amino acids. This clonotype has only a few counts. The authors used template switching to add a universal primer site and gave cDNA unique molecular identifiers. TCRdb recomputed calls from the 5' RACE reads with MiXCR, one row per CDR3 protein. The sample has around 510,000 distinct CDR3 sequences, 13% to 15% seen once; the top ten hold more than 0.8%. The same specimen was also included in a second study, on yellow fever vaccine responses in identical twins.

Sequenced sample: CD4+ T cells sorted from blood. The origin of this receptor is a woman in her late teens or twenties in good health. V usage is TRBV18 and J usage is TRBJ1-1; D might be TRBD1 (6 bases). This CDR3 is CASSPPGGASTEAFF. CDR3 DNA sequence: TGTGCCAGCTCACCACCTGGGGGGGCAAGTACTGAAGCTTTCTTT.